Given below is one T cell receptor (beta chain) in context. Its antigen is not identified. The primer mix had 52 TRBV and 13 TRBJ primers. Sequencing used immunoSEQ multiplex PCR; TCRdb keeps in-frame clones, though not all of them. The sample includes more than 25,000 clones, roughly 90% of them seen just once. The data were obtained in a study of regulatory T cells. Study-level results: Hydrophobic residues at CDR3 positions 6 and 7 were enriched in conventional CD4+ T cells of CD3G-deficient patients.

Trimming pared 2 bases from V and 6 bases from J, leaving 10 bases between. This CDR3 is 14 amino acids long. CDR1 is LGHNT, CDR2 FRNRAP, per germline. The sequence derives from a person aged 18 to 35 with CD3G deficiency. The V gene is TRBV12-5, the J gene TRBJ2-2; D call uncertain. Sequenced input: conventional CD4+ T cells sorted from blood. The CDR3 region is CASGLFLDAGELFF. In nucleotides, the CDR3 is TGTGCTAGTGGTTTGTTTCTAGATGCCGGGGAGCTGTTTTTT.